The TCR beta chain under discussion was sequenced for a study of T cell changes during pregnancy in multiple sclerosis (dated by TCRdb to the late 2010s). For context, the study as a whole: In women with multiple sclerosis, the researchers looked at how the T cell repertoire shifted as pregnancy progressed.

As regards this clone: Its recognized antigen is unknown. It has no much larger one-base neighbor in the sample; base qualities were not kept.

The library was made by the immunoSEQ multiplex PCR assay. Held by TCRdb, this immuneACCESS table contains in-frame sequences only and omits some clones. Under half of the omission traces to an unresolved V gene where checked; the cause of the rest is unknown. The table for this sample lists 100,000 or so clones; about 90% of them were counted only once. Clones ranked in the top ten supply over 3% of the sample. The clonotype was recovered from a female donor with multiple sclerosis, enrolled in a pregnancy study. The specimen comprised peripheral blood, sampled in the second trimester of pregnancy.

In nucleotide form, the sequence is TGTGCCAGCAGCCCAGGGAGGGGGGGAACTGAAGCTTTCTTT. This translates into CASSPGRGGTEAFF. The rearrangement combines TRBV7-3 with TRBJ1-1; TRBD1 is perhaps the D gene, given 6 matching bases. The cysteine opens and the phenylalanine closes a CDR3 of 14 amino acids. Only the CDR3 DNA stays, 42 bases, in frame from base 1. Relative to germline, V is 5 bases shorter and J is 5 bases shorter, with 15 bases between their ends. As encoded in the germline V gene, CDR1 is SGHTA while CDR2 is FQGTGA.